This T cell receptor beta chain was recorded in a study of shared clonotypes between healthy human individuals. On the study more broadly: The study enrolled two women and three men aged 18 to 49.

CDR1 is MNHEY and CDR2 is SMNVEV in the germline V gene (reference sequence). The CDR3 runs 13 residues. Trimming shortened V by 5 bases and J by 4 bases, and 9 bases separated the two germline ends. Measured with immunoSEQ multiplex PCR; TCRdb has only the in-frame clones, and not every one. The sample has more than 850,000 clones; 75% to 85% are singletons. This receptor was obtained from a man between 18 and 35 years old in good health. Some clones in this sample may be carry-over from other donors' samples. The chain uses TRBV27 and TRBJ1-5; possible D gene TRBD1, 5 bases. The sample taken for sequencing was memory CD4+ T cells from PBMCs. Documented subset: CD45RA-negative fraction. The CDR3 loop reads CASSPGRNQPQHF. In DNA, the CDR3 is TGTGCCAGCAGTCCGGGACGGAATCAGCCCCAGCATTTT.